One and the same sample provided the 24 T cell receptor beta chains below, sequenced in a study of CD8 T cells in ankylosing spondylitis. Via MiXCR, TCRdb re-called the 5' RACE reads, giving one row per CDR3 protein. The table lists approximately 250,000 distinct CDR3 sequences, over 7% of them singletons. The material sequenced was blood, either unsorted or a sorted T cell fraction (not recorded which). These receptors came from a female donor with ankylosing spondylitis or in good health (not recorded which).

This clonotype was counted many times. A junction end diverges from the germline sequence, so it may reflect a read error. The J gene is TRBJ2-3, the V gene TRBV20-1, with unresolved D. The CDR3 has 12 residues. CDR1 and CDR2 from the germline V gene are DFQATT and SNEGSKA (reference sequence). The CDR3 sequence is CSARVVGDTQYF. For the CDR3, the DNA is TGCAGTGCGAGAGTAGTTGGAGATACGCAGTATTTT.

This clonotype came up many times. The chain carries TRBV29-1 and TRBJ1-5, with D unclear. The V and J ends lost 7 bases and 2 bases respectively, with 12 bases between them. In germline, CDR1 is SQVTM, CDR2 ANQGSEA. The CDR3 is made up of 13 amino acids. The CDR3 coding sequence is TGCAGCGCCTCGGATGGGGGCAATCAGCCCCAGCATTTT. This translates into CSASDGGNQPQHF.

The V call is TRBV7-9, the J call TRBJ2-7; the D gene is possibly TRBD1 (6 bases). CDR3 length: 14 amino acids. Germline CDR1 SEHNR, CDR2 FQNEAQ (reference sequence). With 5 bases removed from V and 5 bases from J, the gap between germline ends came to 16 bases. The CDR3 protein is CASSRDNPEDEQYF. The CDR3 bases are TGTGCCAGCAGCCGGGACAACCCCGAAGACGAGCAGTACTTC.

Many counts were recorded for this clonotype. The chain has TRBV21-1 and TRBJ1-6; the D segment call TRBD1 is taken from the table without a DNA check. TRBV21-1 is designated a pseudogene. The CDR3 has 19 amino acids. In DNA, the CDR3 is TGTGCCAGCCGCAAGCCCCGGACAGGGGGCTCCTCACTGAATTCACCCCTCCACTTT. This gives the protein CASRKPRTGGSSLNSPLHF.

This clonotype was picked up a small number of times. This chain joins TRBV6-2 or TRBV6-3 and TRBJ2-7; the D gene is possibly TRBD1 (6 bases). Germline V CDR1 and CDR2: MNHEY, SVGEGT. This CDR3 spans 11 amino acids. V was pared by 10 bases and J by 0 bases, with 7 bases between. The CDR3 loop reads CAKDSSYEQYF. As DNA, the CDR3 is TGTGCCAAGGACAGCTCCTACGAGCAGTACTTC.

Details on this clonotype: One base away lies a much larger clone, so this may be a sequencing read error. V is TRBV10-1 and J is TRBJ1-2; 9 bases agree with TRBD1. The CDR3 runs to 15 residues. Germline V gene lookup returns CDR1 WNHNN and CDR2 SYGVQD (reference sequence). The CDR3 sequence is CASGESRDREDGYTF. CDR3 DNA sequence: TGCGCCAGCGGTGAGTCAAGGGACAGGGAGGATGGCTACACCTTC.

On this clonotype: A much larger clonotype is one base distant, so this may be a read error. The chain has TRBV4-3 and TRBJ1-2; D remains ambiguous. This CDR3 region has 13 residues. CDR1 is LGHNA and CDR2 is YSLEER in the germline V gene. V lost 1 base and J 6 bases, leaving 9 bases between the germline ends. CDR3 nucleotide sequence: TGCGCCAGCAGCCAAGTCATAAGGGATGGCTACACCTTC. It translates to CASSQVIRDGYTF.

This clonotype was observed at least ten times. The chain employs TRBV20-1 and TRBJ2-7; 8 bases align to TRBD1. Per the germline V gene, CDR1 is DFQATT and CDR2 is SNEGSKA (reference sequence). The CDR3 totals 14 residues. The ends lost 6 bases at V and 4 bases at J; junction bases unmatched: 11. CDR3 coding DNA: TGCAGTGCCAGACCGGGACAGGCAGTTTACGAGCAGTACTTC. Translating gives CSARPGQAVYEQYF.

This clonotype has a count of ten or more. V and J are TRBV5-1 and TRBJ2-3; D not resolved. Germline V gene data show CDR1 as SGHRS and CDR2 as YFSETQ. The V gene lost 4 bases and the J gene lost 0 bases, with 15 bases spanning the gap. The length of the CDR3 is 16 residues. CDR3 loop: CASSPSGRRSTDTQYF. The CDR3 DNA reads TGCGCCAGCAGCCCATCAGGAAGGCGAAGCACAGATACGCAGTATTTT. The complete variable domain, with remaining parts taken from reference TRBV5-1 and TRBJ2-3, reads KAGVTQTPRYLIKTRGQQVTLSCSPISGHRSVSWYQQTPGQGLQFLFEYFSETQRNKGNFPGRFSGRQFSNSRSEMNVSTLELGDSALYLCASSPSGRRSTDTQYFGPGTRLTVL.

This clonotype showed up many times. The chain is built from TRBV12-3 or TRBV12-4 and TRBJ2-7; TRBD1 aligns across 9 bases. The CDR3 spans 14 residues. With V trimmed by 7 bases and J by 3 bases, 7 bases remained unmatched. CDR3 residues: CASNTGTGNYEQYF. CDR3 DNA: TGTGCCAGCAACACCGGGACAGGGAACTACGAGCAGTACTTC.

This clonotype has a count of ten or more. CDR3 protein: CASSTGLVRRGAKNIQYF. CDR3 coding DNA: TGTGCCAGCAGCACGGGACTAGTGCGCCGCGGCGCCAAAAACATTCAGTACTTC. The chain couples TRBV6-4 to TRBJ2-4; 8 bases fit TRBD2. Germline assignment: CDR1 MRHNA and CDR2 SNTAGT. J gave up 1 base and V 6 bases, and 14 bases lay outside the gene matches. CDR3 length equals 18 residues.

This clonotype was seen repeatedly, ten times or more. The chain uses TRBV12-3 or TRBV12-4 and TRBJ1-2, with TRBD1 as a possible D gene (5 bases). CDR3 length: 12 amino acids. V lost 6 bases and J 6 bases, leaving 11 bases between the germline ends. CDR3 residues: CASSLPGHGYTF. The DNA for the CDR3 is TGTGCCAGCAGCCTCCCAGGGCATGGCTACACCTTC.

There are many counts of this clonotype. The CDR3, as DNA: TGTGCCACCCGAGGACCTATGAACACTGAAGCTTTCTTT. Translated: CATRGPMNTEAFF. The V gene is TRBV24-1, the J gene TRBJ1-1; no reliable D call. Trimming shortened V by 9 bases and J by 0 bases, and 10 bases separated the two germline ends. The CDR3 contains 13 residues. The V gene's germline CDR1 is KGHDR and CDR2 SFDVKD.

This clonotype was seen ten or more times. The V call is TRBV5-1, the J call TRBJ1-1; D ambiguous. Germline loops: CDR1 SGHRS, CDR2 YFSETQ. The CDR3 is 14 residues long. With 4 bases removed from V and 0 bases from J, the gap between germline ends came to 10 bases. CDR3 bases: TGCGCCAGCAGCCCCGTTCTCATGAACACTGAAGCTTTCTTT. This translates into CASSPVLMNTEAFF.

This clonotype has at least ten counts. This sequence joins TRBV5-1 and TRBJ1-6, with D unclear. The V gene lost 0 bases and the J gene lost 8 bases, with 12 bases spanning the gap. The CDR3 consists of 15 residues. Germline CDR1 is SGHRS and CDR2 is YFSETQ. CDR3 region: CASSLAPQSYSPLHF. As DNA, the CDR3 is TGCGCCAGCAGCTTGGCCCCACAGTCATATTCACCCCTCCACTTT.

This clonotype occurred many times. The chain couples TRBV2 to TRBJ2-1; D gene unclear. Germline V gives CDR1 SNHLY, CDR2 FYNNEI. This CDR3 spans 13 amino acids. Between the trimmed V and J ends, which lost 9 bases and 6 bases, there was a span of 15 bases. The CDR3 loop reads CASKGRAGNEQFF. CDR3 DNA sequence: TGTGCCAGTAAAGGACGGGCAGGCAATGAGCAGTTCTTC.

In regard to this clonotype: Here the CDR3 omits its conserved ending phenylalanine or tryptophan, so a read error is the likely source. The V call is TRBV2, the J call TRBJ2-7; no reliable D call. Germline V gene data show CDR1 as SNHLY and CDR2 as FYNNEI. The CDR3 has 12 residues. Trimming removed 6 bases at V and 2 bases at J, with 8 bases between. CDR3 loop: CASRRRPYEQYL. The CDR3 nucleotides read TGTGCCAGCAGGCGGCGCCCCTACGAGCAGTACTTA.

This clonotype appeared many times. The J gene is TRBJ2-1, the V gene TRBV5-1, with D uncertain. The CDR3 consists of 14 residues. V shed 7 bases and J shed 8 bases, with 19 bases lying between them. CDR1 and CDR2 (germline): SGHRS, YFSETQ. CDR3 residues: CASGFGLYPDEQFF. CDR3 DNA sequence: TGCGCCAGCGGGTTCGGTCTCTATCCCGATGAGCAGTTCTTC.

The CDR3 spells CASSLTGPKVYEQYF. CDR3 coding DNA: TGTGCCAGCAGCTTAACCGGTCCCAAAGTCTACGAGCAGTACTTC. V usage is TRBV7-9 and J usage is TRBJ2-7; D is unclear. The CDR3 totals 15 residues. V shed 2 bases and J shed 3 bases, with 14 bases lying between them. The V gene's germline CDR1 is SEHNR and CDR2 FQNEAQ (reference sequence).

This clonotype was observed at least ten times. The chain joins TRBV28 to TRBJ2-5; D not resolved. Germline V gives CDR1 MDHEN, CDR2 SYDVKM. There are 13 residues in the CDR3. The V and J ends lost 3 bases and 7 bases respectively, with 12 bases between them. In DNA, the CDR3 is TGTGCCAGCAGTTTGGCCGACTCTCGGACCCAGTACTTC. Its translation is CASSLADSRTQYF.

The sample holds a few counts of this clonotype. The chain links TRBV6-2 or TRBV6-3 to TRBJ2-1; D perhaps matches TRBD1 (5 bases). This CDR3 contains 16 residues. The ends were cut back, 5 bases at V and 2 bases at J, with 16 bases in the middle. The V gene's germline CDR1 is MNHEY and CDR2 SVGEGT. The CDR3 is CASSRGASGPYNEQFF. In nucleotides, the CDR3 is TGTGCCAGCAGTAGGGGTGCCTCCGGCCCCTACAATGAGCAGTTCTTC.

This clonotype was seen repeatedly, ten times or more. The chain uses TRBV6-2 or TRBV6-3 and TRBJ2-7; TRBD2 matches at 8 bases. The J segment lost 0 bases and the V segment lost 6 bases, leaving 7 bases of the junction unmatched. Germline CDR1 and CDR2: MNHEY and SVGEGT. The CDR3 covers 15 residues. Written as DNA, the CDR3 is TGTGCCAGCAGCCAGGGGACTAGGAGCTCCTACGAGCAGTACTTC. This encodes CASSQGTRSSYEQYF.

Only a few counts were recorded for this clonotype. This chain uses TRBV7-2 with TRBJ2-7, with 11 bases identical to TRBD2. This CDR3 is 16 amino acids long. Germline V lookup: CDR1 SGHTA, CDR2 FQGNSA. After removal of 4 bases from V and 4 bases from J, the junction contained 9 bases not matched to a gene. In nucleotides, the CDR3 is TGTGCCAGCAGCTCCCATGGAGGGACTAGCGGTTACGAGCAGTACTTC. It translates to CASSSHGGTSGYEQYF.

This clonotype was seen repeatedly, ten times or more. This chain uses TRBV9 with TRBJ1-1; 7 bases fit TRBD1. Losses at the gene ends were 4 bases for V and 2 bases for J; bases not matched to a gene: 8. CDR3 length: 15 amino acids. The germline V gene encodes CDR1 SGDLS and CDR2 YYNGEE. This CDR3 reads CASSPRGIFNTEAFF. The CDR3 DNA follows: TGTGCCAGCAGCCCCAGGGGGATTTTTAACACTGAAGCTTTCTTT.